These 31 T cell receptor beta chains share one sample of origin, sequenced in a study of low-dose radiotherapy and immunotherapy resistance in tumors. cDNA synthesis used a TRAV/TRBV-specific primer set for both chains. The authors amplified TCRs for about 20 PCR cycles with a constant-region primer and a V-primer adapter. TCRdb reprocessed the reads via MiXCR and lists one record per CDR3 protein. The sample records 16,000 or so distinct CDR3 sequences, around 70% being singletons. Source of these receptors: a human donor with advanced metastatic prostate, ovarian, gallbladder or colorectal cancer (not recorded which). This table probably holds off-target reads from a library built for another chain.

The chain couples TRBV28 to TRBJ1-1, with TRBD1 matching 7 bases. CDR1 MDHEN and CDR2 SYDVKM come from the germline V gene. This CDR3 is built from 13 residues. V was pared by 7 bases and J by 5 bases, with 7 bases of the junction left unmatched. The CDR3 spells CASTEGAGTEAFF. DNA for the CDR3: TGTGCCAGCACCGAGGGGGCTGGAACTGAAGCTTTCTTT.

There are a few counts of this clonotype. This chain links TRBV28 with TRBJ2-7; the match to TRBD2 covers 13 bases. V lost 2 bases to trimming and J lost 4 bases; unmatched junction nucleotides: 5. Looked up from germline, CDR1 is MDHEN and CDR2 is SYDVKM. The CDR3 is 16 residues long. The CDR3 DNA reads as TGTGCCAGCAGTTTAGGCGGACTAGCGGGAGTGTACGAGCAGTACTTC. Translated: CASSLGGLAGVYEQYF. Full variable domain (missing parts from reference TRBV28 and TRBJ2-7): DVKVTQSSRYLVKRTGEKVFLECVQDMDHENMFWYRQDPGLGLRLIYFSYDVKMKEKGDIPEGYSVSREKKERFSLILESASTNQTSMYLCASSLGGLAGVYEQYFGPGTRLTVT.

The chain recombines TRBV6-5 with TRBJ2-5, with D perhaps matching TRBD1 (6 bases). Germline CDR1 MNHEY, CDR2 SVGAGI. Trimming left V 7 bases short and J 2 bases short, with 11 bases between. This CDR3 is built from 13 residues. The CDR3: CASIGQNQETQYF. Written as DNA, the CDR3 is TGTGCCAGCATAGGACAGAATCAAGAGACCCAGTACTTC.

The genes are TRBV7-9 and TRBJ2-7; perhaps TRBD2 as D (7 bases). The germline V gene encodes CDR1 SEHNR and CDR2 FQNEAQ (reference sequence). This CDR3 region has 14 residues. V dropped 3 bases and J dropped 6 bases, with 15 bases sitting between them. The CDR3 loop reads CASSLPGGRPEQYF. CDR3 sequence (DNA): TGTGCCAGCAGCTTGCCCGGGGGGCGCCCCGAGCAGTACTTC.

This clonotype was observed a few times. The J gene is TRBJ2-3, the V gene TRBV6-1; 7 bases align to TRBD2. CDR1 MNHNS and CDR2 SASEGT come from the germline V gene. CDR3 length: 15 residues. Trimming at V came to 4 bases and at J to 4 bases, leaving 8 bases not matched to a gene. DNA for the CDR3: TGTGCCAGCAGTGGTAAAGCGGGACGGTCAGATACGCAGTATTTT. This encodes CASSGKAGRSDTQYF.

The CDR3 here is CASSPSKGQGQYEQYF. The CDR3 DNA reads as TGTGCCAGCTCACCGTCGAAGGGACAGGGGCAATACGAGCAGTACTTC. This rearrangement joins TRBV18 to TRBJ2-7; TRBD1 matches 10 bases. The V and J ends lost 3 bases and 4 bases, in that order; junction bases with no gene match: 9. The CDR3 contains 16 residues. Germline assignment: CDR1 KGHSH and CDR2 LQKENI.

By its share, this clonotype is medium-sized (0.01 to 0.1%). This sequence joins TRBV28 and TRBJ2-3, with 10 bases fitting TRBD2. Germline CDR1 MDHEN, CDR2 SYDVKM. V was pared by 10 bases and J by 1 base, with 2 bases of the junction left unmatched. The CDR3 is made up of 13 amino acids. CDR3 loop: CAIGTSGTDTQYF. The DNA for the CDR3 is TGTGCCATCGGGACTAGCGGCACAGATACGCAGTATTTT.

The chain links TRBV10-3 to TRBJ2-3, with D possibly TRBD2 on 6 matching bases. V was cut by 0 bases and J by 6 bases, with 10 bases left in between. The V gene's germline CDR1 is ENHRY and CDR2 SYGVKD. This CDR3 is built from 14 residues. The CDR3 loop reads CAISESLSGDTQYF. In DNA, the CDR3 is TGTGCCATCAGTGAGTCGTTAAGCGGGGATACGCAGTATTTT.

V usage is TRBV7-8 and J usage is TRBJ2-1, with 7 bases that match TRBD2. The germline gives CDR1 SGHVS, CDR2 FQNEAQ. With 4 bases clipped from V and 9 bases from J, the junction kept 9 bases outside the gene matches. The CDR3 length is 14 residues. Written as DNA, the CDR3 is TGTGCCAGCAGCTCTCTGAGCGGGACGGGTGAGCAGTTCTTC. This codes for CASSSLSGTGEQFF.

This sequence joins TRBV19 and TRBJ2-1; the D is unclear. V lost 8 bases and J 2 bases, leaving 10 bases between the germline ends. This CDR3 is built from 13 residues. The germline CDR1 and CDR2 sequences are LNHDA and SQIVND (reference sequence). The DNA for the CDR3 is TGTGCCAGTGGAGAAGGAGCCTACAATGAGCAGTTCTTC. It translates to CASGEGAYNEQFF.

CDR3 sequence reads: CASQSLAGGSYEQYF. The DNA of the CDR3 is TGTGCCAGCCAGAGCCTAGCGGGAGGCAGCTACGAGCAGTACTTC. The rearrangement uses TRBV28 and TRBJ2-7, with 11 bases fitting TRBD2. Germline V gene lookup returns CDR1 MDHEN and CDR2 SYDVKM. The V segment lost 8 bases and the J segment 3 bases; nucleotides outside the gene matches: 9. This CDR3 comprises 15 residues.

The V gene is TRBV10-2, the J gene TRBJ1-1; the D is unclear. The CDR3 contains 12 residues. Trimming removed 4 bases from V and 8 bases from J, with 11 bases in between. CDR1 WSHSY and CDR2 SAAADI come from the germline V gene. In nucleotides, the CDR3 is TGCGCCAGCAGTGTGGGCCAGGCAGAAGCTTTCTTT. Translated: CASSVGQAEAFF.

The chain recombines TRBV3-1 with TRBJ1-5; the match to TRBD1 covers 10 bases. Unmatched junction bases numbered 2, after V lost 4 bases and J lost 5 bases. The CDR3 extends over 14 amino acids. Germline V gene lookup returns CDR1 LGHDT and CDR2 YNNKEL (reference sequence). The CDR3 sequence is CASSLGTGDQPQHF. Here the CDR3 DNA reads TGTGCCAGCAGCCTCGGGACAGGGGATCAGCCCCAGCATTTT.

The chain has TRBV9 and TRBJ2-3; D remains ambiguous. V dropped 0 bases and J dropped 3 bases, with 14 bases sitting between them. The CDR3 has 16 amino acids. Germline V CDR1 and CDR2: SGDLS, YYNGEE. This CDR3 is CASSVGAEFPTDTQYF. CDR3 in DNA: TGTGCCAGCAGCGTAGGCGCGGAGTTCCCGACAGATACGCAGTATTTT.

This rearrangement joins TRBV6-1 to TRBJ1-2, with no clear D. CDR1 is MNHNS, CDR2 SASEGT, per germline. Deletions cut 1 base from V and 1 base from J, with 10 bases between. CDR3 length: 15 amino acids. For the CDR3, the DNA is TGTGCCAGCAGTGAAGGGCCGACGATTAACTATGGCTACACCTTC. Protein: CASSEGPTINYGYTF.

This clonotype was seen a handful of times. Here the CDR3 reads CASSPRDRNQETQYF. In nucleotides, the CDR3 is TGTGCCAGCAGCCCCCGAGACAGGAACCAAGAGACCCAGTACTTC. The chain joins TRBV25-1 to TRBJ2-5; possibly TRBD1 for D (6 bases). From germline, CDR1 is MGHDK and CDR2 SYGVNS. The CDR3 has 15 amino acids. V was clipped by 6 bases and J by 0 bases, with 14 bases between them.

This clonotype showed up just a few times. This chain joins TRBV20-1 and TRBJ2-1; 10 bases line up with TRBD2. This CDR3 is built from 16 residues. Per the germline V gene, CDR1 is DFQATT and CDR2 is SNEGSKA (reference sequence). V lost 0 bases and J lost 7; bases outside the gene matches: 9. CDR3 residues: CSARDVLAGGRNEQFF. In DNA form, the CDR3 reads TGCAGTGCTAGAGATGTATTAGCGGGGGGTCGGAATGAGCAGTTCTTC.

The chain combines TRBV19 with TRBJ2-2; D may match TRBD1 or TRBD2 (6 bases each). This CDR3 has 14 residues. The germline V gene encodes CDR1 LNHDA and CDR2 SQIVND (reference sequence). V shed 3 bases and J shed 5 bases, with 10 bases lying between them. The CDR3 region has the DNA TGTGCCAGTAGTATTAAGGGGGGAACCGGGGAGCTGTTTTTT. This gives the protein CASSIKGGTGELFF.

Only one count was recorded for this clonotype. The chain uses TRBV7-9 and TRBJ2-5; 15 positions agree with TRBD2. The germline V gene has CDR1 SEHNR and CDR2 FQNEAQ (reference sequence). This CDR3 has 16 amino acids. V lost 1 base, J lost 5 bases, and 2 bases stayed unmatched. The CDR3, as DNA: TGTGCCAGCAGCTTAGTCGGGACTAGCGGGGGGGAGACCCAGTACTTC. Translation gives CASSLVGTSGGETQYF.

The chain joins TRBV6-1 to TRBJ1-2, with 10 nucleotides matching TRBD1. The CDR3 runs to 17 residues. Germline V gives CDR1 MNHNS, CDR2 SASEGT. V gave up 5 bases and J gave up 4 bases; unmatched junction bases: 13. CDR3 in amino acids: CASSYSTRTGGSYGYTF. CDR3 DNA: TGTGCCAGCAGTTACTCGACTAGGACAGGGGGTAGCTATGGCTACACCTTC.

The table lists this clonotype with a few counts. This chain links TRBV7-2 with TRBJ2-5; tentatively, D is TRBD1 or TRBD2 (6 bases each). Germline CDR1 is SGHTA and CDR2 is FQGNSA. V was shortened by 1 base and J by 5 bases, with 20 bases between the two germline ends. CDR3 length: 17 residues. This chain's CDR3 is CASSLGGVWGAGETQYF. CDR3 nucleotides: TGTGCCAGCAGCTTAGGGGGGGTCTGGGGGGCAGGGGAGACCCAGTACTTC.

This chain connects TRBV6-8 to TRBJ2-7; D may be TRBD2 (6 bases). The germline V and J ends were trimmed by 6 bases and 0 bases, with 15 bases remaining between them. The CDR3 loop spans 15 amino acids. Looked up from germline, CDR1 is MNHGY and CDR2 is SAAAGT. The CDR3 spells CASSKAGPSSYEQYF. CDR3 nucleotide sequence: TGTGCCAGCAGCAAAGCGGGCCCCAGCTCCTACGAGCAGTACTTC.

The chain joins TRBV20-1 to TRBJ2-7; D unresolved. Trimming removed 0 bases at V and 3 bases at J, with 6 bases between. The CDR3 totals 12 residues. The V gene's germline CDR1 is DFQATT and CDR2 SNEGSKA (reference sequence). The DNA for the CDR3 is TGCAGTGCTAGAGATGCCGGCTACGAGCAGTACTTC. Protein product: CSARDAGYEQYF.

The chain couples TRBV6-6 to TRBJ2-6; D is perhaps TRBD1 (7 bases). The germline V gene encodes CDR1 MNHNY and CDR2 SVGAGI (reference sequence). V lost 6 bases and J 2 bases, leaving 14 bases between the germline ends. The CDR3 is made up of 16 amino acids. For the CDR3, the DNA is TGTGCCAGCAGGGAACTCAGGGGGGCTGGGGCCAACGTCCTGACTTTC. Protein sequence: CASRELRGAGANVLTF.

CDR3 sequence reads: CASSTTRRTGTGGYEQYF. For the CDR3, the DNA is TGTGCCAGCAGTACAACCCGGAGGACCGGGACAGGGGGGTACGAGCAGTACTTC. The J gene is TRBJ2-7, the V gene TRBV28; 11 nucleotides line up with TRBD1. Germline loops: CDR1 MDHEN, CDR2 SYDVKM. The CDR3 consists of 18 residues. The V segment lost 5 bases and the J segment 4 bases; nucleotides outside the gene matches: 16.

This clonotype is deemed large (0.1 to 1%). V and J are TRBV6-6 and TRBJ2-2; D gene uncertain. There are 14 residues in the CDR3. Germline lookup yields CDR1 MNHNY and CDR2 SVGAGI (reference sequence). V shed 2 bases and J shed 6 bases, with 10 bases lying between them. CDR3 bases: TGTGCCAGCAGTTACGAATCGGAGTCCGGGGAGCTGTTTTTT. It encodes CASSYESESGELFF.

The CDR3 spells CASSENGRGREQYF. Here the CDR3 DNA reads TGTGCCAGCAGTGAAAACGGCAGGGGTCGGGAGCAGTACTTC. This chain connects TRBV6-5 to TRBJ2-7, with a weak D call TRBD1 (6 bases). Deletions cut 5 bases from V and 7 bases from J, with 18 bases between. The CDR3 is 14 amino acids. Per the germline V gene, CDR1 is MNHEY and CDR2 is SVGAGI.

The chain is built from TRBV5-4 and TRBJ1-1; D is unresolved. V was pared by 1 base and J by 1 base, with 5 bases between. The CDR3 covers 13 residues. Germline V CDR1 and CDR2: SGHNT, YYREEE (reference sequence). The CDR3 is CASSLTQNTEAFF. DNA for the CDR3: TGTGCCAGCAGCTTGACCCAGAACACTGAAGCTTTCTTT.

This clonotype was counted between two and nine times. V is TRBV6-1 and J is TRBJ1-2, with a weak D call TRBD1 (6 bases). The CDR3 totals 15 residues. Deletions cut 2 bases from V and 8 bases from J, with 18 bases between. Per germline, CDR1 MNHNS and CDR2 SASEGT. CDR3 sequence (DNA): TGTGCCAGCAGTGAAAGGGGGGACAAATCTTGGGGCTACACCTTC. As protein: CASSERGDKSWGYTF.

This clonotype was observed once. V is TRBV2 and J is TRBJ1-1; TRBD1 might be the D (5 bases). The CDR3 totals 15 residues. V lost 6 bases, J lost 6 bases, and 20 bases lay in between. Germline lookup yields CDR1 SNHLY and CDR2 FYNNEI. Here the CDR3 reads CASSAETGAGAEAFF. In DNA, the CDR3 is TGTGCCAGCAGCGCCGAAACCGGGGCCGGGGCTGAAGCTTTCTTT.

The chain links TRBV27 to TRBJ2-3, with 9 bases fitting TRBD2. This CDR3 has 14 residues. Germline loops: CDR1 MNHEY, CDR2 SMNVEV (reference sequence). Trimming took 6 bases from V and 3 from J; bases not matched to a gene: 4. The DNA of the CDR3 is TGTGCCAGCAGCGTTAGCGGGAGTACAGATACGCAGTATTTT. The encoded protein is CASSVSGSTDTQYF.